The sample holds a few counts of the clone carrying this T cell receptor beta chain. The record originates from a study of T-cell reconstitution after alpha-beta-depleted transplantation in children. Construction of the TCRbeta library involved unique molecular identifiers. From the PCR reads, TCRdb called clonotypes with MiXCR, one entry per CDR3 protein. This table holds hundreds of thousands of distinct CDR3 sequences, roughly 17% found once. The CDR3 runs 15 residues. Per germline, CDR1 LGHNA and CDR2 YSLEER. The germline V and J ends were trimmed by 1 base and 5 bases, with 14 bases remaining between them.

The origin of this receptor is a human donor who donated a stem cell graft to a child with acute myeloid leukemia. The sample consisted of PBMCs from the stem cell graft donor, taken from the stem cell graft. The chain couples TRBV4-3 to TRBJ2-5; D is perhaps TRBD1 or TRBD2 (5 bases each). CDR3 protein: CASSQVIGWGETQYF. CDR3 nucleotides: TGCGCCAGCAGCCAAGTTATCGGATGGGGGGAGACCCAGTACTTC.